A selection of T cell receptor beta chains follows, all from one sample in a study of immune cell composition in non-small cell lung cancer. The method was immunoSEQ multiplex PCR; TCRdb's version includes in-frame clones alone and lacks a portion of them. The sample gives over 4,000 clones, roughly 76% of which show up once; over 9.5% is in the top ten. Input material: lung tumor tissue. All receptors derive from a human donor with non-small cell lung cancer. Both conserved end residues are part of each CDR3. A D gene is named only where the DNA matches it firmly. Size tells how often a clone was seen (once, few, many) or the class of an expanded clone, and some rows leave it out.

abundance: .
j_gene: TRBJ2-7
v_gene: TRBV11-3
d_gene: .
CDR3nt: TGTGCCAGCAGCCAAAACCAGGGCGGACCAGAGTACTTC
CDR3aa: CASSQNQGGPEYF

abundance: .
j_gene: TRBJ2-5
v_gene: TRBV6-1
d_gene: .
CDR3nt: TGTGCCAGCAGTGAAGCTCAGGGGCAAGAGACCCAGTACTTC
CDR3aa: CASSEAQGQETQYF

abundance: few
j_gene: TRBJ1-6
v_gene: TRBV9
d_gene: .
CDR3nt: TGTGCCAGCAGCGTAGGGACATATAATTCACCCCTCCACTTT
CDR3aa: CASSVGTYNSPLHF

abundance: .
j_gene: TRBJ2-7
v_gene: TRBV28
d_gene: .
CDR3nt: TGTGTCACGCGGGGGCCCTACGAGCAGTACTTC
CDR3aa: CVTRGPYEQYF

abundance: .
j_gene: TRBJ1-5
v_gene: TRBV19
d_gene: TRBD1
CDR3nt: TGTGCCAGTAGTGTTCGACAGGGAGAGCAGCCCCAGCATTTT
CDR3aa: CASSVRQGEQPQHF

abundance: .
j_gene: TRBJ1-2
v_gene: TRBV5-1
d_gene: TRBD1
CDR3nt: TGCGCCAGCAGCCCCGGGACAGATCTCTATGGCTACACCTTC
CDR3aa: CASSPGTDLYGYTF

abundance: .
j_gene: TRBJ1-1
v_gene: TRBV6-5
d_gene: TRBD1
CDR3nt: TGTGCCAGCAGGAGGACAGGGATGAACACTGAAGCTTTCTTT
CDR3aa: CASRRTGMNTEAFF

abundance: .
j_gene: TRBJ1-2
v_gene: TRBV25-1
d_gene: .
CDR3nt: TGTGCCAGCAGCCCTACAGGTAGCTATGGCTACACCTTC
CDR3aa: CASSPTGSYGYTF

abundance: .
j_gene: TRBJ2-1
v_gene: TRBV7-3
d_gene: TRBD2
CDR3nt: TGTGCCAGCAGTTTCACAGCGGGAGCCTCATACAATGAGCAGTTCTTC
CDR3aa: CASSFTAGASYNEQFF

abundance: .
j_gene: TRBJ2-1
v_gene: TRBV30
d_gene: .
CDR3nt: TGTGCCTGGTCTAACTACAATGAGCAGTTCTTC
CDR3aa: CAWSNYNEQFF

abundance: .
j_gene: TRBJ1-5
v_gene: TRBV27
d_gene: .
CDR3nt: TGTGCCAGCAGTTTATCTCCAGGGTCAAACAATCAGCCCCAGCATTTT
CDR3aa: CASSLSPGSNNQPQHF

abundance: .
j_gene: TRBJ2-3
v_gene: TRBV7-7
d_gene: TRBD2
CDR3nt: TGTGCCAGCAGCTTGGGACTAGCGGGCACAGATACGCAGTATTTT
CDR3aa: CASSLGLAGTDTQYF